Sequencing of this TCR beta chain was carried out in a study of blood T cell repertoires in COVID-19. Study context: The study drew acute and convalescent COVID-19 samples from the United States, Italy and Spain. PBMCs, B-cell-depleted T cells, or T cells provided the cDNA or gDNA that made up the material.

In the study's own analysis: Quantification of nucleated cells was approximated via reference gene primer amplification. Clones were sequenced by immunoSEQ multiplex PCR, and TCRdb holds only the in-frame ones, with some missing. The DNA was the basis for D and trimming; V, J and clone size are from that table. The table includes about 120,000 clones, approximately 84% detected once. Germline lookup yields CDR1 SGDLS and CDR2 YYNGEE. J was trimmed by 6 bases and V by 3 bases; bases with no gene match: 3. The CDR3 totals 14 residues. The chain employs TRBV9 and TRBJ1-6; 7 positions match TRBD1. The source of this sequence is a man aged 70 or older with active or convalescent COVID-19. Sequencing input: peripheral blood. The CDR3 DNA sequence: TGTGCCAGCAGCGCCGGACAGGCTAATTCACCCCTCCACTTT. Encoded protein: CASSAGQANSPLHF. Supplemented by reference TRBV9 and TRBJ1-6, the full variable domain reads DSGVTQTPKHLITATGQRVTLRCSPRSGDLSVYWYQQSLDQGLQFLIQYYNGEERAKGNILERFSAQQFPDLHSELNLSSLELGDSALYFCASSAGQANSPLHFGNGTRLTVT.